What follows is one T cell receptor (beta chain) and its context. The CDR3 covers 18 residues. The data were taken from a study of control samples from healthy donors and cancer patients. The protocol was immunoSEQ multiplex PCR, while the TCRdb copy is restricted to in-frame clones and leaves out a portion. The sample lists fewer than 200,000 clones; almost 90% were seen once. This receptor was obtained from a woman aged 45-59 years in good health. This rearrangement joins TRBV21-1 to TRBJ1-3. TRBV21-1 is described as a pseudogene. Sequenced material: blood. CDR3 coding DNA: TGTGCCACCCCAAAGCATAAGGGGGGAAGTGCTTCTGGAAACACCATATATTTT. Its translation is CATPKHKGGSASGNTIYF.